The 27 T cell receptor beta chains listed next were all sequenced from one sample in a study of brain T cells in children with intractable seizures. The repertoire was sequenced with immunoSEQ multiplex PCR; TCRdb's copy has only in-frame clones and lacks some. The table has roughly 80,000 clones, about 90% seen once. The source was peripheral blood, collected at surgery. These receptors came from a girl aged 2 to 10 with Rasmussen encephalitis and intractable seizures.

The V gene is TRBV7-3, the J gene TRBJ2-1; 8 positions match TRBD2. There are 14 residues in the CDR3. Germline CDR1 SGHTA, CDR2 FQGTGA. The V and J ends lost 5 bases and 3 bases, in that order; junction bases with no gene match: 3. Here the CDR3 reads CASSPGGIYNEQFF. CDR3 bases: TGTGCCAGCAGCCCGGGAGGGATCTACAATGAGCAGTTCTTC.

The rearrangement joins TRBV7-6 to TRBJ1-4, with a weak D call TRBD1 (5 bases). V was cut by 1 base and J by 10 bases, with 16 bases left in between. The CDR3 has 15 amino acids. In germline, CDR1 is SGHVS, CDR2 FNYEAQ. The CDR3 loop reads CASSLGGQGWGKLFF. CDR3 nucleotide sequence: TGTGCCAGCAGCTTAGGGGGTCAGGGTTGGGGAAAACTGTTTTTT.

The chain joins TRBV11-2 to TRBJ2-6, with D perhaps TRBD2 (6 bases). The CDR3 has 14 amino acids. Germline V gives CDR1 SGHAT, CDR2 FQNNGV. Trimming took off 7 bases at V and 2 bases at J, with 9 bases between the two ends. DNA of the CDR3: TGTGCCAGCACCTGGGGGGCTGGGGCCAACGTCCTGACTTTC. This sequence encodes CASTWGAGANVLTF.

V is TRBV19 and J is TRBJ2-1, with D possibly being TRBD2 (6 bases). Germline V gene sequence: CDR1 LNHDA, CDR2 SQIVND (reference sequence). Trimming left V 4 bases short and J 5 bases short, with 15 bases between. The CDR3 extends over 15 amino acids. The CDR3 protein is CASSRVAGNHNEQFF. The CDR3 coding sequence is TGTGCCAGTAGTAGGGTGGCGGGAAATCACAATGAGCAGTTCTTC.

This rearrangement joins TRBV14 to TRBJ2-5; TRBD1 is a possible D gene (6 bases). Germline V lookup: CDR1 SGHDN, CDR2 FVKESK. This CDR3 comprises 13 residues. Trimming shortened V by 3 bases and J by 5 bases, and 10 bases separated the two germline ends. CDR3: CASSHRGLETQYF. For the CDR3, the DNA is TGTGCCAGCAGCCACAGGGGTTTGGAGACCCAGTACTTC. The full variable domain, rest sourced from reference TRBV14 and TRBJ2-5, is EAGVTQFPSHSVIEKGQTVTLRCDPISGHDNLYWYRRVMGKEIKFLLHFVKESKQDESGMPNNRFLAERTGGTYSTLKVQPAELEDSGVYFCASSHRGLETQYFGPGTRLLVL.

V and J are TRBV13 and TRBJ2-1; D call uncertain. This CDR3 is built from 16 residues. The germline gives CDR1 PRHDT, CDR2 FYEKMQ (reference sequence). Trimming took 6 bases from V and 8 from J, leaving 23 bases between them. CDR3 sequence: CASSNVNGDMSYEQFF. The CDR3 nucleotides read TGTGCCAGCAGTAACGTAAATGGCGATATGAGTTATGAGCAGTTCTTC.

The V gene is TRBV2, the J gene TRBJ2-1; 8 positions agree with TRBD1. Trimming cost V 7 bases and J 9 bases; bases outside gene matches: 8. Germline V CDR1 and CDR2: SNHLY, FYNNEI. The CDR3 loop spans 13 amino acids. The CDR3 DNA follows: TGTGCCAGCAACCTCGGACAGGGTACTGAGCAGTTCTTC. It specifies CASNLGQGTEQFF.

This chain joins TRBV5-4 and TRBJ2-5, with TRBD2 matching 7 bases. J was trimmed by 3 bases and V by 4 bases; bases with no gene match: 6. The CDR3 is 14 residues long. Germline CDR1 reads SGHNT; CDR2 reads YYREEE (reference sequence). The CDR3 spells CASSEKRGEETQYF. The CDR3 DNA reads TGTGCCAGCAGCGAGAAGCGGGGAGAAGAGACCCAGTACTTC.

The gene calls are TRBV28 and TRBJ1-6; D is uncertain. CDR1 is MDHEN, CDR2 SYDVKM, per germline. The CDR3 loop spans 15 amino acids. The ends were cut back, 2 bases at V and 0 bases at J, with 5 bases in the middle. In DNA, the CDR3 is TGTGCCAGCAGTTTAGGGCGCTCCTATAATTCACCCCTCCACTTT. This gives the protein CASSLGRSYNSPLHF.

V gene TRBV27 combines with J gene TRBJ2-2; possible D gene TRBD1, 5 bases. Trimming removed 9 bases from V and 4 bases from J, with 15 bases in between. The CDR3 totals 14 residues. CDR1 and CDR2 from the germline V gene are MNHEY and SMNVEV (reference sequence). In DNA, the CDR3 is TGTGCCAGTAGGGTCGGACACATCACCGGGGAGCTGTTTTTT. Its translation is CASRVGHITGELFF.

V gene TRBV4-1 combines with J gene TRBJ1-2, with 9 bases aligning to TRBD1. The CDR3 length is 18 residues. Germline assignment: CDR1 MGHRA and CDR2 YSYEKL. The trim removed 0 bases at V and 4 bases at J, leaving 12 bases unmatched. The CDR3 DNA is TGCGCCAGCAGCCAAGAATTACGGGGACAGGGACTGGGCTATGGCTACACCTTC. Translation: CASSQELRGQGLGYGYTF.

The genes are TRBV5-5 and TRBJ1-1; no clear D. V was trimmed by 2 bases and J by 0 bases, leaving 5 bases between them. This CDR3 has 13 amino acids. In germline, CDR1 is SGHKS, CDR2 YYEKEE (reference sequence). This CDR3 is CASSFELNTEAFF. CDR3 sequence (DNA): TGTGCCAGCAGCTTCGAGTTGAACACTGAAGCTTTCTTT. The whole variable domain, filled in from reference TRBV5-5 and TRBJ1-1, reads DAGVTQSPTHLIKTRGQQVTLRCSPISGHKSVSWYQQVLGQGPQFIFQYYEKEERGRGNFPDRFSARQFPNYSSELNVNALLLGDSALYLCASSFELNTEAFFGQGTRLTVV.

The CDR3 nucleotides read TGTGCCAGTAGTAACCGGGACAGCGCGGTCAAAAACATTCAGTACTTC. This sequence encodes CASSNRDSAVKNIQYF. The gene calls are TRBV19 and TRBJ2-4; 7 positions match TRBD1. This CDR3 is 16 amino acids long. From germline, CDR1 is LNHDA and CDR2 SQIVND (reference sequence). V dropped 4 bases and J dropped 3; count of bases not matched to a gene: 9.

The rearrangement joins TRBV6-1 to TRBJ1-1; the D is unclear. Germline V CDR1 and CDR2: MNHNS, SASEGT. Trimming pared 1 base from V and 8 bases from J, leaving 14 bases between. The CDR3 loop spans 14 amino acids. CDR3 residues: CASSEVQRSGEAFF. The DNA for the CDR3 is TGTGCCAGCAGTGAAGTTCAGCGGTCCGGAGAAGCTTTCTTT.

The chain carries TRBV5-6 and TRBJ2-7; D unclear. The CDR3 is 13 amino acids. Germline CDR1 reads SGHDT; CDR2 reads YYEEEE. The V gene lost 1 base and the J gene lost 1 base, with 6 bases spanning the gap. The CDR3 DNA reads as TGTGCCAGCAGCTTGTTACAGTCCTACGAGCAGTACTTC. Its protein product is CASSLLQSYEQYF.

V is TRBV2 and J is TRBJ1-5; tentative D call: TRBD1 (6 bases). The V end lost 8 bases, the J end lost 0 bases, and 14 bases lay between the germline ends. Germline CDR1 reads SNHLY; CDR2 reads FYNNEI. This CDR3 spans 15 amino acids. CDR3 sequence (DNA): TGTGCCAGCCGAGAGGGGGGGGTTAGCAATCAGCCCCAGCATTTT. Amino acid sequence: CASREGGVSNQPQHF.

This chain connects TRBV12-3 or TRBV12-4 to TRBJ2-7, with D possibly being TRBD1 (6 bases). Trimming took off 7 bases at V and 0 bases at J, with 10 bases between the two ends. The CDR3 has 13 residues. CDR3 sequence: CASTQGGSYEQYF. Written as DNA, the CDR3 is TGTGCCAGCACTCAAGGGGGCTCCTACGAGCAGTACTTC.

V is TRBV18 and J is TRBJ2-2; maybe TRBD1 (5 bases). From germline, CDR1 is KGHSH and CDR2 LQKENI. V was cut by 4 bases and J by 4 bases, with 10 bases left in between. The CDR3 is 14 residues long. CDR3 DNA: TGTGCCAGCTCACTCAAGGGGTTCACCGGGGAGCTGTTTTTT. Its protein product is CASSLKGFTGELFF.

V and J are TRBV29-1 and TRBJ1-2; D call uncertain. The V end lost 4 bases, the J end lost 4 bases, and 13 bases lay between the germline ends. The CDR3 sequence is 13 residues long. Per germline, CDR1 SQVTM and CDR2 ANQGSEA. In DNA form, the CDR3 reads TGCAGCGTTGGGACGAGATTGACCTATGGCTACACCTTC. It encodes CSVGTRLTYGYTF. The full variable domain, its missing parts supplied by reference TRBV29-1 and TRBJ1-2, is SAVISQKPSRDICQRGTSLTIQCQVDSQVTMMFWYRQQPGQSLTLIATANQGSEATYESGFVIDKFPISRPNLTFSTLTVSNMSPEDSSIYLCSVGTRLTYGYTFGSGTRLTVV.

This rearrangement joins TRBV19 to TRBJ1-3; D might be TRBD1 (6 bases). The V end lost 3 bases, the J end lost 5 bases, and 11 bases lay between the germline ends. The CDR3 has 14 residues. CDR1 and CDR2 (germline): LNHDA, SQIVND (reference sequence). This CDR3 is CASSIQGSRNTIYF. The CDR3 coding sequence is TGTGCCAGTAGTATCCAGGGGTCGCGAAACACCATATATTTT.

This chain joins TRBV27 and TRBJ2-7; D uncertain. The CDR3 length is 12 residues. V was trimmed by 3 bases and J by 6 bases, leaving 9 bases between them. The germline gives CDR1 MNHEY, CDR2 SMNVEV (reference sequence). CDR3: CASSFSVGEQYF. CDR3 in DNA: TGTGCCAGCAGTTTTTCAGTAGGCGAGCAGTACTTC.

The CDR3 DNA follows: TGTGCCAGCAGCTACCCCCCCTATAACTACGAGCAGTACTTC. It specifies CASSYPPYNYEQYF. V is TRBV28 and J is TRBJ2-7; D not certain. Germline loops: CDR1 MDHEN, CDR2 SYDVKM. There are 14 residues in the CDR3. Trimming removed 6 bases from V and 3 bases from J, with 15 bases in between.

The rearrangement links TRBV6-5 to TRBJ1-5; 8 bases line up with TRBD1. J was trimmed by 6 bases and V by 6 bases; bases with no gene match: 10. The CDR3 totals 15 residues. CDR1 and CDR2 from the germline V gene are MNHEY and SVGAGI. The CDR3 bases are TGTGCCAGCAGAAAGGGACAGGTCGGGGGTCAGCCCCAGCATTTT. This translates into CASRKGQVGGQPQHF.

This chain uses TRBV10-3 with TRBJ2-7; D is perhaps TRBD1 (5 bases). Between the trimmed V and J ends, which lost 7 bases and 2 bases, there was a span of 27 bases. The CDR3 is made up of 18 amino acids. Germline V lookup: CDR1 ENHRY, CDR2 SYGVKD. CDR3 DNA: TGTGCCATCAAAAGACCCCGCAAGGGGCGAACAGGAACCTACGAGCAGTACTTC. This sequence encodes CAIKRPRKGRTGTYEQYF.

This clone was counted a few times. This chain connects TRBV15 to TRBJ2-3, with 10 nucleotides matching TRBD2. J lost 4 bases, V lost 4 bases, and 8 bases had no gene match. The CDR3 loop spans 16 amino acids. The V gene's germline CDR1 is LNHNV and CDR2 YYDKDF (reference sequence). The CDR3 DNA reads as TGTGCCACCAGCACCCTAGCGGGAGTACCCCCAGATACGCAGTATTTT. Translated: CATSTLAGVPPDTQYF.

V usage is TRBV4-1 and J usage is TRBJ2-2; the D gene is possibly TRBD1 (5 bases). This CDR3 spans 15 amino acids. Germline CDR1 reads MGHRA; CDR2 reads YSYEKL. Trimming cost V 0 bases and J 3 bases, with 8 bases left between them. CDR3 loop: CASSQDLGDTGELFF. The CDR3 DNA follows: TGCGCCAGCAGCCAAGATCTAGGGGACACCGGGGAGCTGTTTTTT.

V gene TRBV7-2 combines with J gene TRBJ1-6; D is unclear. This CDR3 has 15 residues. The ends were cut back, 2 bases at V and 6 bases at J, with 11 bases in the middle. The germline gives CDR1 SGHTA, CDR2 FQGNSA. DNA of the CDR3: TGTGCCAGCAGCTTATCTCGGCTCAGTAATTCACCCCTCCACTTT. Amino acids: CASSLSRLSNSPLHF.